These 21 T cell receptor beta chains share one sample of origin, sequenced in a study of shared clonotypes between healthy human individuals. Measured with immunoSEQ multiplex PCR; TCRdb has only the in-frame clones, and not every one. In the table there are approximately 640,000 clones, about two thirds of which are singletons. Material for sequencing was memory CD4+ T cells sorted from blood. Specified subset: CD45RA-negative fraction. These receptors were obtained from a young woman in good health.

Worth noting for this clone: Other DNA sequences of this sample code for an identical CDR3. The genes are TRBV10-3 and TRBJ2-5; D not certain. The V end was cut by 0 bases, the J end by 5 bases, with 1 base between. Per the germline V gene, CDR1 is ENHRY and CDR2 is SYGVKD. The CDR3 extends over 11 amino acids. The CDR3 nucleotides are TGTGCCATCAGTGAGTCTGAGACCCAGTACTTC. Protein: CAISESETQYF.

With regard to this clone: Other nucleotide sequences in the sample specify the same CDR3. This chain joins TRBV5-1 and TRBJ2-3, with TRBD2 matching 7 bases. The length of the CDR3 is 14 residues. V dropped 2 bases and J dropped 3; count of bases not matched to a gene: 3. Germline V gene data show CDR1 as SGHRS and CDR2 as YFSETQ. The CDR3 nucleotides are TGCGCCAGCAGCTTTGGGACTATAACAGATACGCAGTATTTT. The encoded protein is CASSFGTITDTQYF. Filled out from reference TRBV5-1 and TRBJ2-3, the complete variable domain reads KAGVTQTPRYLIKTRGQQVTLSCSPISGHRSVSWYQQTPGQGLQFLFEYFSETQRNKGNFPGRFSGRQFSNSRSEMNVSTLELGDSALYLCASSFGTITDTQYFGPGTRLTVL.

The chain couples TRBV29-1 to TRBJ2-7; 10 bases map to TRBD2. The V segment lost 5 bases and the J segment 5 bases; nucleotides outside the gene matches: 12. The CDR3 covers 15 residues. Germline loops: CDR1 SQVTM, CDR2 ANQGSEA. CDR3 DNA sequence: TGCAGCGTTTGGGCGGGTACTAGCGGGACCAACGAGCAGTACTTC. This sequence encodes CSVWAGTSGTNEQYF.

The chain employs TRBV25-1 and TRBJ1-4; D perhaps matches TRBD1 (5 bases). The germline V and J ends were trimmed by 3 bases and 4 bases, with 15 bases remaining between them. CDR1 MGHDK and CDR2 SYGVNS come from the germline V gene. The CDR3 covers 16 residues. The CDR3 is CASSDGQGRVNEKLFF. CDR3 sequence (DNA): TGTGCCAGCAGTGATGGTCAGGGACGGGTTAATGAAAAACTGTTTTTT.

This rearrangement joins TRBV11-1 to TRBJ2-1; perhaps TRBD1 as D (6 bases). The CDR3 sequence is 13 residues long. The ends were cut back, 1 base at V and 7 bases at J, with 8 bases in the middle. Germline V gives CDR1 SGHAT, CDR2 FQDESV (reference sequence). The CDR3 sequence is CASSLGTVNEQFF. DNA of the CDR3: TGTGCCAGCAGCTTAGGGACAGTAAATGAGCAGTTCTTC.

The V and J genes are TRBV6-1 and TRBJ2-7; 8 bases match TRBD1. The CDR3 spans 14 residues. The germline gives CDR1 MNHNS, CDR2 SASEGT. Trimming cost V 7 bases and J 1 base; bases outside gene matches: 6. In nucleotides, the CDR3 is TGTGCCAGCACCGGGACAGGTGAATCCTACGAGCAGTACTTC. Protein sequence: CASTGTGESYEQYF.

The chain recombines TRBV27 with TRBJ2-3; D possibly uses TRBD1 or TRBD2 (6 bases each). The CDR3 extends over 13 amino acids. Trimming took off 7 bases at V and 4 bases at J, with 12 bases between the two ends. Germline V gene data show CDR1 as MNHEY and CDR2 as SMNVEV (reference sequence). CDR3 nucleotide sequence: TGTGCCAGCAACAGAGGGGGGCCAGATACGCAGTATTTT. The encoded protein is CASNRGGPDTQYF.

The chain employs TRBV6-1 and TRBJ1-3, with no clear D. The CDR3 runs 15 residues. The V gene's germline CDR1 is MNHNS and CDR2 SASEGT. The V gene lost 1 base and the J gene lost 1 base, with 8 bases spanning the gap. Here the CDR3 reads CASSEVAGSGNTIYF. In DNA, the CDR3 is TGTGCCAGCAGTGAAGTGGCCGGTTCTGGAAACACCATATATTTT.

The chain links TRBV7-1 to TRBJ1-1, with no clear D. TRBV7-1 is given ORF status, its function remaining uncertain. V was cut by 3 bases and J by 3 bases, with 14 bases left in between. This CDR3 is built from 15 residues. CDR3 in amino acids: CASSSGRVSYTEAFF. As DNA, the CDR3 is TGTGCCAGCAGCTCTGGGAGGGTGTCGTACACTGAAGCTTTCTTT.

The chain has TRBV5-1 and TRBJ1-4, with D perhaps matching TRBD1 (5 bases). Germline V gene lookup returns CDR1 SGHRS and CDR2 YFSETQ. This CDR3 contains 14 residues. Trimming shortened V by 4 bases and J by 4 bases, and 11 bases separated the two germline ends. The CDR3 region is CASSPAGDNEKLFF. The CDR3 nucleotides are TGCGCCAGCAGCCCGGCGGGGGATAATGAAAAACTGTTTTTT.

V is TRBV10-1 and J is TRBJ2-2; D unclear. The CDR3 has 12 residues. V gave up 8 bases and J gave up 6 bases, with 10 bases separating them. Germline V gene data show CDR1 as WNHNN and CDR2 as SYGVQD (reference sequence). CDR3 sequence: CASRSSAGELFF. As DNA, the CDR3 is TGCGCCAGCCGCAGCTCCGCCGGGGAGCTGTTTTTT.

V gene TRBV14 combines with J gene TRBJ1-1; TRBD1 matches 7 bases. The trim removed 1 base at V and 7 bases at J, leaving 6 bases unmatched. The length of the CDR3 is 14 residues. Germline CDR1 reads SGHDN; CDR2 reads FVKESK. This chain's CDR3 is CASSQAPGTVEAFF. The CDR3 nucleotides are TGTGCCAGCAGCCAAGCCCCCGGGACAGTTGAAGCTTTCTTT.

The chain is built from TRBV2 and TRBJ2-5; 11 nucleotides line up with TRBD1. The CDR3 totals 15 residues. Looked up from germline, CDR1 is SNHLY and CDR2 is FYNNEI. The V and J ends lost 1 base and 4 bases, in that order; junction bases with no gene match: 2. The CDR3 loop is CASSEGTGGVETQYF. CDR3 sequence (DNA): TGTGCCAGCAGTGAAGGGACAGGGGGCGTAGAGACCCAGTACTTC.

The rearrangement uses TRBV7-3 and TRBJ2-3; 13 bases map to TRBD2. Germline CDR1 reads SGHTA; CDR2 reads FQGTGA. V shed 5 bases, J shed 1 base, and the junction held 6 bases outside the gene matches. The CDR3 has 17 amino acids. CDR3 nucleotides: TGTGCCAGCAGCGTAAGAGGACTAGCGGGAGGCACAGATACGCAGTATTTT. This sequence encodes CASSVRGLAGGTDTQYF.

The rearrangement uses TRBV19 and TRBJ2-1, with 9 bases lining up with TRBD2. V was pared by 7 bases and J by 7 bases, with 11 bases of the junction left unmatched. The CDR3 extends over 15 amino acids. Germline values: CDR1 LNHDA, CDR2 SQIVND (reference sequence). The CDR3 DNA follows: TGTGCCAGTACCAAGACTAGCGGAGACCTTAATGAGCAGTTCTTC. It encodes CASTKTSGDLNEQFF. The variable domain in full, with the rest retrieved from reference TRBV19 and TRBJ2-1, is DGGITQSPKYLFRKEGQNVTLSCEQNLNHDAMYWYRQDPGQGLRLIYYSQIVNDFQKGDIAEGYSVSREKKESFPLTVTSAQKNPTAFYLCASTKTSGDLNEQFFGPGTRLTVL.

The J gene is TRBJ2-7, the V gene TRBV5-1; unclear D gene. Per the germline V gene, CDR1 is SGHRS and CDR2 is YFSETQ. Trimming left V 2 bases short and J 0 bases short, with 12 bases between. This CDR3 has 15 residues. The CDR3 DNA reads TGCGCCAGCAGCTTTATTGGAGCTAGCTCCTACGAGCAGTACTTC. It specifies CASSFIGASSYEQYF.

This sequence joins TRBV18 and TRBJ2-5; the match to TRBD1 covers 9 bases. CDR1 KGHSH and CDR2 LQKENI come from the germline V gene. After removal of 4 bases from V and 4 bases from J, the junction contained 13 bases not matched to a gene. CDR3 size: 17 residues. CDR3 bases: TGTGCCAGCTCACGTAATATGGACAGGGGTAGTCGAGAGACCCAGTACTTC. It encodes CASSRNMDRGSRETQYF.

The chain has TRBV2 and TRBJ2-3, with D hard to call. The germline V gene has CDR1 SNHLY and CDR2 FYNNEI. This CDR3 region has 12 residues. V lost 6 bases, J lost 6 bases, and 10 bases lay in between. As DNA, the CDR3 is TGTGCCAGCAGGGAGACAAGGGATACGCAGTATTTT. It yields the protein CASRETRDTQYF.

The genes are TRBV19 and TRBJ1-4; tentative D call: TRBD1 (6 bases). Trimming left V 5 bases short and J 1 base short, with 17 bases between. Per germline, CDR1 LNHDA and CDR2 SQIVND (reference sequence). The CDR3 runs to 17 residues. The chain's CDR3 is CASSPRAGGLTNEKLFF. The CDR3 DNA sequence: TGTGCCAGTAGTCCCCGGGCGGGGGGGCTAACTAATGAAAAACTGTTTTTT.

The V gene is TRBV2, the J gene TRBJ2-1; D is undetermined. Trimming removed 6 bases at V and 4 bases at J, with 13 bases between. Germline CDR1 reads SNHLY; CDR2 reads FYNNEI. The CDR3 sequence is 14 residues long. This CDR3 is CASRPNQAYNEQFF. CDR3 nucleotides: TGTGCCAGCAGACCCAACCAGGCATACAATGAGCAGTTCTTC.

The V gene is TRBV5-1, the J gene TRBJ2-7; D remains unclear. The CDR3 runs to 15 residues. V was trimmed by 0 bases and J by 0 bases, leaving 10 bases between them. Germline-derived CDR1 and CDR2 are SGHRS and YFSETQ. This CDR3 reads CASSLDGRRSYEQYF. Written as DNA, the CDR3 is TGCGCCAGCAGCTTGGATGGCAGACGCTCCTACGAGCAGTACTTC.